This is a list of T cell receptor beta chains from one sample in a study of regulatory T cells in long-lasting Graves disease. Each CDR3 protein gets one entry after TCRdb re-called the multiplex PCR reads with MiXCR. The table includes 400,000 to 500,000 distinct CDR3 sequences, 20% to 25% detected once. The specimen was peripheral blood mononuclear cells (PBMCs), collected when the disease was refractory, from a patient treated with antithyroid drugs. All receptors derive from a female donor with Graves disease. Each CDR3 is given with its conserved first and last residue. A D gene is named only where the DNA matches it firmly. The listing skips clone size in some rows; elsewhere it reads once, few, many or a size class.

clone_size	j_call	v_call	d_call	cdr3_aa	cdr3_nt
many	TRBJ1-6	TRBV20-1	.	CSARQDSSYNSPLHF	TGCAGTGCTAGACAGGACAGCTCCTATAATTCACCCCTCCACTTT
.	TRBJ2-1	TRBV18	.	CASSPPTDEQFF	TGTGCCAGCTCACCCCCCACCGATGAGCAGTTCTTC
many	TRBJ2-5	TRBV7-8	.	CASSLDGGFQETQYF	TGTGCCAGCAGCTTAGACGGGGGTTTCCAAGAGACCCAGTACTTC
few	TRBJ1-1	TRBV29-1	.	CSGASGLDTEAFF	TGCAGCGGTGCCTCAGGGTTGGACACTGAAGCTTTCTTT
few	TRBJ1-1	TRBV15	.	CATSRVSGTEAFF	TGTGCCACCAGCAGAGTTTCGGGCACTGAAGCTTTCTTT
.	TRBJ2-2	TRBV19	.	CASHRYLNTGELFF	TGTGCCAGTCACAGATACCTGAACACCGGGGAGCTGTTTTTT
many	TRBJ1-2	TRBV29-1	.	CSVEDKGNYGYTF	TGCAGCGTTGAAGATAAGGGGAACTATGGCTACACCTTC
few	TRBJ2-2	TRBV5-1	TRBD1	CASSPQGAASTGELFF	TGCGCCAGCAGCCCACAGGGGGCAGCGAGCACCGGGGAGCTGTTTTTT
many	TRBJ1-5	TRBV12-3/TRBV12-4	TRBD1	CASCDRGDQPQHF	TGTGCCAGCTGTGACAGGGGGGACCAGCCCCAGCATTTT
.	TRBJ1-5	TRBV19	.	CASSPAGDQPQHF	TGTGCCAGTAGTCCCGCCGGGGATCAGCCCCAGCATTTT
once	TRBJ1-3	TRBV7-2	TRBD1	CASSLARDSLSGNTIYF	TGTGCCAGCAGCTTAGCGAGGGACAGCCTCTCTGGAAACACCATATATTTT
few	TRBJ1-5	TRBV19	.	CASSFPGSHSQPQHF	TGTGCCAGTAGTTTTCCCGGGAGCCATAGTCAGCCCCAGCATTTT
many	TRBJ1-1	TRBV19	.	CASSRGKRSWGTEAFF	TGTGCCAGTAGTAGGGGGAAGCGGTCCTGGGGCACTGAAGCTTTCTTT
many	TRBJ1-1	TRBV6-1	.	CASSEAPYNEAFF	TGTGCCAGCAGTGAAGCTCCGTATAATGAAGCTTTCTTT
.	TRBJ2-7	TRBV7-9	TRBD1	CASSLVAGGEQYF	TGTGCCAGCAGCTTAGTGGCAGGGGGCGAGCAGTACTTC
few	TRBJ1-2	TRBV7-2	.	CASRRPLVDYGYTF	TGTGCCAGCAGAAGACCCCTGGTCGACTATGGCTACACCTTC
few	TRBJ1-5	TRBV19	.	CASSMVRGAGQPQHF	TGTGCCAGTAGTATGGTGAGGGGCGCGGGGCAGCCCCAGCATTTT
.	TRBJ2-5	TRBV5-4	TRBD1	CASSSRDRAGQETQYF	TGTGCCAGCAGCTCCCGGGACAGGGCTGGGCAAGAGACCCAGTACTTC
many	TRBJ2-2	TRBV6-1	.	CASSKIVGRDINTGELFF	TGTGCCAGCAGTAAAATCGTCGGGCGGGACATAAACACCGGGGAGCTGTTTTTT
.	TRBJ2-7	TRBV27	.	CASSLMWEQYF	TGTGCCAGCAGTTTAATGTGGGAGCAGTACTTC
many	TRBJ1-1	TRBV29-1	.	CSVEVNKGYAEAFF	TGCAGCGTTGAAGTCAATAAGGGGTACGCTGAAGCTTTCTTT
few	TRBJ2-5	TRBV11-2	.	CASSLAGLSETQYF	TGTGCCAGCAGCTTAGCTGGGTTATCGGAGACCCAGTACTTC
once	TRBJ2-5	TRBV20-1	TRBD1	CSARTHRQGRGTQYF	TGCAGTGCTAGAACCCACCGACAGGGGCGGGGGACCCAGTACTTC
.	TRBJ1-2	TRBV30	TRBD1	CAWRGQGSYGYTF	TGTGCCTGGAGGGGACAGGGGAGCTATGGCTACACCTTC
many	TRBJ1-2	TRBV7-8	.	CASSLQPDRNYGYTF	TGTGCCAGCAGCTTACAGCCAGACAGAAACTATGGCTACACCTTC
few	TRBJ2-7	TRBV7-9	TRBD2	CASSLAGRVGEQYF	TGTGCCAGCAGCTTAGCCGGGAGGGTGGGCGAGCAGTACTTC